Following are 24 T cell receptor beta chains from one sample sequenced in a study of CD8 T cell repertoires and HIV-1 epitope variants. Profiling relied on immunoSEQ multiplex PCR, and the TCRdb table lists in-frame clones only, not all of them. The profile covers a few thousand clones, with roughly 64% appearing a single time and roughly 46% taken by the ten largest. For these receptors, no antigen is known. The sequenced material came from cultured CD8+ T cells derived from PBMCs. Every receptor here comes from a male donor with HIV.

This rearrangement joins TRBV28 to TRBJ2-1; D is ambiguous. Per germline, CDR1 MDHEN and CDR2 SYDVKM. V was clipped by 4 bases and J by 3 bases, with 13 bases between them. The CDR3 totals 15 residues. The chain's CDR3 is CASSSPRAGYNEQFF. CDR3 coding DNA: TGTGCCAGCAGTTCACCCCGGGCAGGCTACAATGAGCAGTTCTTC.

V gene TRBV7-2 combines with J gene TRBJ2-1, with unresolved D. Germline values: CDR1 SGHTA, CDR2 FQGNSA. The CDR3 consists of 14 residues. V lost 0 bases and J 6 bases, leaving 9 bases between the germline ends. CDR3 region: CASSLAGPPNEQFF. In nucleotides, the CDR3 is TGTGCCAGCAGCTTAGCAGGGCCCCCCAATGAGCAGTTCTTC. The complete variable domain, with remaining parts taken from reference TRBV7-2 and TRBJ2-1, reads GAGVSQSPSNKVTEKGKDVELRCDPISGHTALYWYRQSLGQGLEFLIYFQGNSAPDKSGLPSDRFSAERTGGSVSTLTIQRTQQEDSAVYLCASSLAGPPNEQFFGPGTRLTVL.

The chain joins TRBV4-2 to TRBJ2-1; possibly TRBD1 or TRBD2 for D (7 bases each). The CDR3 is made up of 17 amino acids. The V gene's germline CDR1 is LGHNA and CDR2 YNFKEQ. The germline V and J ends were trimmed by 1 base and 4 bases, with 17 bases remaining between them. The chain's CDR3 is CASSQVTGREGYNEQFF. CDR3 sequence (DNA): TGTGCCAGCAGCCAAGTGACAGGGAGGGAGGGATACAATGAGCAGTTCTTC.

This sequence joins TRBV5-4 and TRBJ1-4, with a weak D call TRBD1 (5 bases). V was cut by 0 bases and J by 10 bases, with 7 bases left in between. Germline V lookup: CDR1 SGHNT, CDR2 YYREEE (reference sequence). This CDR3 contains 12 residues. The CDR3 bases are TGTGCCAGCAGCTTGGGAGGGGCAAAACTGTTTTTT. Its protein is CASSLGGAKLFF.

This chain joins TRBV6-1 and TRBJ1-5, with D possibly matching TRBD1 (6 bases). The germline V gene has CDR1 MNHNS and CDR2 SASEGT. Trimming left V 2 bases short and J 5 bases short, with 16 bases between. CDR3 length: 16 residues. In DNA form, the CDR3 reads TGTGCCAGCAGTGAACTCTGGACAGAGGGAGATCAGCCCCAGCATTTT. It translates to CASSELWTEGDQPQHF.

The chain couples TRBV6-1 to TRBJ2-7; no firm D call. The CDR3 is 11 amino acids. The V and J ends lost 3 bases and 6 bases respectively, with 6 bases between them. CDR1 MNHNS and CDR2 SASEGT come from the germline V gene. Here the CDR3 DNA reads TGTGCCAGCAGTGACAGACCCGAGCAGTACTTC. Amino acids: CASSDRPEQYF.

This chain links TRBV28 with TRBJ1-2; no reliable D call. This CDR3 has 13 residues. V was clipped by 5 bases and J by 2 bases, with 9 bases between them. Per germline, CDR1 MDHEN and CDR2 SYDVKM. As DNA, the CDR3 is TGTGCCAGCAGTGGGGTAGGGAACTATGGCTACACCTTC. It is translated as CASSGVGNYGYTF.

This chain uses TRBV6-6 with TRBJ2-7; D ambiguous. V was trimmed by 4 bases and J by 2 bases, leaving 12 bases between them. CDR3 size: 14 residues. Germline CDR1 and CDR2: MNHNY and SVGAGI (reference sequence). The CDR3 DNA sequence: TGTGCCAGCAGTTCAGATGTCTCGGCCTACGAGCAGTACTTC. It translates to CASSSDVSAYEQYF.

The rearrangement links TRBV5-6 to TRBJ1-6, with D unclear. There are 19 residues in the CDR3. Trimming took off 1 base at V and 2 bases at J, with 19 bases between the two ends. The germline CDR1 and CDR2 sequences are SGHDT and YYEEEE. The CDR3 loop is CASSLRAGNPMPYNSPLHF. The CDR3 nucleotides read TGTGCCAGCAGCTTGCGTGCGGGCAATCCCATGCCCTATAATTCACCCCTCCACTTT.

The table lists this clone with a count of one. This sequence joins TRBV27 and TRBJ2-1, with TRBD2 identical over 8 bases. This CDR3 spans 16 amino acids. Germline V lookup: CDR1 MNHEY, CDR2 SMNVEV (reference sequence). Germline trimming cut 5 bases from V and 4 bases from J; bases unmatched to any gene: 10. For the CDR3, the DNA is TGTGCCAGCAGTCCACCGACTAGCGTGGGATACAATGAGCAGTTCTTC. Translated, it gives CASSPPTSVGYNEQFF.

The V and J genes are TRBV5-1 and TRBJ2-7; possibly TRBD2 for D (8 bases). V gave up 4 bases and J gave up 6 bases, with 20 bases separating them. This CDR3 spans 15 amino acids. Per germline, CDR1 SGHRS and CDR2 YFSETQ. CDR3 sequence: CASSAPGRGRLEQYF. The CDR3 nucleotides are TGCGCCAGCAGCGCCCCCGGGAGGGGGCGACTCGAGCAGTACTTC.

Relative to its sample, this clone is medium-sized. The rearrangement links TRBV18 to TRBJ1-2, with D possibly matching TRBD1 (6 bases). CDR3 length: 15 residues. The germline CDR1 and CDR2 sequences are KGHSH and LQKENI. V dropped 2 bases and J dropped 4 bases, with 14 bases sitting between them. The CDR3 bases are TGTGCCAGCTCACCAAATTCAGGGGAGGGCTATGGCTACACCTTC. This gives the protein CASSPNSGEGYGYTF.

The chain combines TRBV15 with TRBJ2-5; no clear D. The germline CDR1 and CDR2 sequences are LNHNV and YYDKDF (reference sequence). V dropped 0 bases and J dropped 4 bases, with 6 bases sitting between them. This CDR3 region has 13 residues. The CDR3 sequence: CATSRDRRETQYF. CDR3 coding DNA: TGTGCCACCAGCAGAGATCGGAGAGAGACCCAGTACTTC.

This clone was detected only a few times. J is TRBJ1-1 and V is TRBV5-4; D uncertain. The germline gives CDR1 SGHNT, CDR2 YYREEE (reference sequence). V lost 4 bases, J lost 0 bases, and 7 bases lay in between. The CDR3 is 13 amino acids. DNA of the CDR3: TGTGCCAGCAGCCGACGGGTGAACACTGAAGCTTTCTTT. This codes for CASSRRVNTEAFF.

The J gene is TRBJ2-7, the V gene TRBV5-6, with D maybe TRBD1 (6 bases). Germline lookup yields CDR1 SGHDT and CDR2 YYEEEE. The V and J ends lost 4 bases and 4 bases respectively, with 12 bases between them. The CDR3 has 13 amino acids. CDR3 DNA sequence: TGTGCCAGCAGCAGCGACAGGAGTTACGAGCAGTACTTC. It yields the protein CASSSDRSYEQYF.

The V and J genes are TRBV5-6 and TRBJ2-7, with D possibly called TRBD1 or TRBD2 (6 bases each). Germline V gives CDR1 SGHDT, CDR2 YYEEEE. Trimming left V 2 bases short and J 4 bases short, with 13 bases between. The CDR3 is 14 amino acids. DNA for the CDR3: TGTGCCAGCAGCTTAATCAGGGGACTTTACGAGCAGTACTTC. This gives the protein CASSLIRGLYEQYF.

The genes are TRBV10-1 and TRBJ2-7; TRBD1 matches 8 bases. Germline CDR1 reads WNHNN; CDR2 reads SYGVQD (reference sequence). CDR3 length equals 12 residues. V was clipped by 6 bases and J by 6 bases; unmatched bases: 4. The CDR3, as DNA: TGCGCCAGCAGCCCAGGGGGCGGCGAGCAGTACTTC. This translates into CASSPGGGEQYF.

The chain recombines TRBV9 with TRBJ2-5; perhaps TRBD2 as D (6 bases). Between the trimmed V and J ends, which lost 0 bases and 2 bases, there was a span of 11 bases. The germline CDR1 and CDR2 sequences are SGDLS and YYNGEE. The CDR3 runs 15 residues. This CDR3 is CASSVAAGLQETQYF. The CDR3 DNA reads TGTGCCAGCAGCGTAGCTGCGGGGCTACAAGAGACCCAGTACTTC.

V gene TRBV28 combines with J gene TRBJ1-4; 7 bases agree with TRBD1. With V trimmed by 6 bases and J by 4 bases, 14 bases remained unmatched. This CDR3 has 17 amino acids. Germline V lookup: CDR1 MDHEN, CDR2 SYDVKM. The CDR3 is CASSPELDRVHNEKLFF. DNA of the CDR3: TGTGCCAGCAGCCCCGAACTCGACAGGGTTCATAATGAAAAACTGTTTTTT.

The V call is TRBV28, the J call TRBJ2-1; 12 bases align to TRBD2. The CDR3 contains 15 residues. J gave up 8 bases and V 2 bases, and 4 bases lay outside the gene matches. Per germline, CDR1 MDHEN and CDR2 SYDVKM. This CDR3 is CASSLTSGRYDEQFF. The CDR3, as DNA: TGTGCCAGCAGTTTAACTAGCGGGAGGTATGATGAGCAGTTCTTC. Based on the CDR3 plus reference TRBV28 and TRBJ2-1, the full variable domain is DVKVTQSSRYLVKRTGEKVFLECVQDMDHENMFWYRQDPGLGLRLIYFSYDVKMKEKGDIPEGYSVSREKKERFSLILESASTNQTSMYLCASSLTSGRYDEQFFGPGTRLTVL.

The rearrangement uses TRBV7-6 and TRBJ2-3; D is possibly TRBD1 (6 bases). CDR1 SGHVS and CDR2 FNYEAQ come from the germline V gene. Between the trimmed V and J ends, which lost 0 bases and 3 bases, there was a span of 10 bases. This CDR3 is built from 15 residues. CDR3: CASSLAQGGTDTQYF. DNA for the CDR3: TGTGCCAGCAGCTTAGCACAGGGTGGAACAGATACGCAGTATTTT. Drawing the rest from reference TRBV7-6 and TRBJ2-3, the complete variable domain is GAGVSQSPRYKVTKRGQDVALRCDPISGHVSLYWYRQALGQGPEFLTYFNYEAQQDKSGLPNDRFSAERPEGSISTLTIQRTEQRDSAMYRCASSLAQGGTDTQYFGPGTRLTVL.

The rearrangement joins TRBV6-5 to TRBJ1-5; D is uncertain. V was clipped by 6 bases and J by 5 bases, with 11 bases between them. Germline lookup yields CDR1 MNHEY and CDR2 SVGAGI. This CDR3 region has 13 residues. For the CDR3, the DNA is TGTGCCAGCAGCCACGGATTATATCAGCCCCAGCATTTT. It specifies CASSHGLYQPQHF.

V and J are TRBV5-8 and TRBJ2-3, with 10 nucleotides matching TRBD2. The germline CDR1 and CDR2 sequences are SGHTS and YDEGEE. J gave up 3 bases and V 4 bases, and 8 bases lay outside the gene matches. CDR3 length equals 16 residues. The CDR3 loop reads CASSPTSGKDTDTQYF. CDR3 nucleotides: TGTGCCAGCAGCCCCACTAGCGGGAAAGATACAGATACGCAGTATTTT.

The chain employs TRBV7-9 and TRBJ1-6; D may be TRBD1 (5 bases). Germline lookup yields CDR1 SEHNR and CDR2 FQNEAQ (reference sequence). The V gene lost 1 base and the J gene lost 8 bases, with 15 bases spanning the gap. The CDR3 runs 16 residues. CDR3 sequence (DNA): TGTGCCAGCAGCTTAGGTGCGGGGCTTTCGGATTCACCCCTCCACTTT. It is translated as CASSLGAGLSDSPLHF.